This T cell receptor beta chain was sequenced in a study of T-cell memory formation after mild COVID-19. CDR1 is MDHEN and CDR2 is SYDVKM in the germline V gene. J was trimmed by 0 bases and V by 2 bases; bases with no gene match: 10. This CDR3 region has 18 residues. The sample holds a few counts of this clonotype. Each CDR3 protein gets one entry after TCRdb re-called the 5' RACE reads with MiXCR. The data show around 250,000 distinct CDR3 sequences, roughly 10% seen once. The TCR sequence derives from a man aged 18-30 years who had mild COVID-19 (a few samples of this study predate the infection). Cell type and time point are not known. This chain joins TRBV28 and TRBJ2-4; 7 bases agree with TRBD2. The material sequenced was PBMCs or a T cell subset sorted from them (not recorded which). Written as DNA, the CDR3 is TGTGCCAGCAGTTTACAGCGTCGGCTAGCGGCAGCCAAAAACATTCAGTACTTC. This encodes CASSLQRRLAAAKNIQYF.